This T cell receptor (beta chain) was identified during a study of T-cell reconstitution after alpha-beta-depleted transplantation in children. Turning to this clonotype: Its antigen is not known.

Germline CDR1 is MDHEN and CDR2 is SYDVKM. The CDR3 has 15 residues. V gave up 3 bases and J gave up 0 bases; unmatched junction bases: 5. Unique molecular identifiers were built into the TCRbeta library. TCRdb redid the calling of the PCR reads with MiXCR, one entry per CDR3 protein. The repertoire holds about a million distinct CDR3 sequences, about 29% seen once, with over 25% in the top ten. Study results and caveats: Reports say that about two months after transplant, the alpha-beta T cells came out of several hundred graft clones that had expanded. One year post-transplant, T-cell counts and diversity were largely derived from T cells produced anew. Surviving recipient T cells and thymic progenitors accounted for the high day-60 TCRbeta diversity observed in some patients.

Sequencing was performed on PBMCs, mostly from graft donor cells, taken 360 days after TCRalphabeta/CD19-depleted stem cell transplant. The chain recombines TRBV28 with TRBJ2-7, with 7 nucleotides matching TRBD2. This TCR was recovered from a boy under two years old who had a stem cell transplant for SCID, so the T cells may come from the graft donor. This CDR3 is CASSFWGGGSYEQYF. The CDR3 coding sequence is TGTGCCAGCAGTTTTTGGGGGGGGGGCTCCTACGAGCAGTACTTC.